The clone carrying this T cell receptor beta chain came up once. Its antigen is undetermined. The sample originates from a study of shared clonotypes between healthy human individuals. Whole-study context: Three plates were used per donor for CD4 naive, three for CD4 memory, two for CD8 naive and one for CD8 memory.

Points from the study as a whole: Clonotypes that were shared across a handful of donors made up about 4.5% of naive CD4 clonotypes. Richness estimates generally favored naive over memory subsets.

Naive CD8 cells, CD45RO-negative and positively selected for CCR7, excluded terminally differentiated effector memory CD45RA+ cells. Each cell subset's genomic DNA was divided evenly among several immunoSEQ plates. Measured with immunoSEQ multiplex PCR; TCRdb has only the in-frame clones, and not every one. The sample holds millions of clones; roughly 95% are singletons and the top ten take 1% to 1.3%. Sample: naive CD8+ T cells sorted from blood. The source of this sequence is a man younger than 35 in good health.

The CDR3 spells CASSSGGWNTEAFF. The CDR3 DNA reads TGTGCCAGCAGCTCGGGTGGTTGGAACACTGAAGCTTTCTTT. This rearrangement joins TRBV5-5 to TRBJ1-1, with no clear D. Germline values: CDR1 SGHKS, CDR2 YYEKEE (reference sequence). The CDR3 loop spans 14 amino acids. V lost 3 bases and J 1 base, leaving 10 bases between the germline ends.